The clone carrying this T cell receptor (beta chain) was picked up one time. The sample comes from a study of shared clonotypes between healthy human individuals. Trimming took off 5 bases at V and 0 bases at J, with 21 bases between the two ends. Germline V gene data show CDR1 as LNHDA and CDR2 as SQIVND (reference sequence). This CDR3 comprises 18 residues. Some 30,000 T cell genomes, or roughly 200 ng DNA, went into the sorted-subset replicate PCRs. The data were produced by immunoSEQ multiplex PCR, yet TCRdb's version contains in-frame clones alone and is incomplete. The sample yields around 2,100,000 clones, about 95% seen once. In the naive CD8 group, cells lacked CD45RO and were positively selected for CCR7, so terminally differentiated effector memory CD45RA+ cells were left out.

The sample comprised naive CD8+ T cells sorted from blood. The chain uses TRBV19 and TRBJ2-3, with D perhaps TRBD1 (5 bases). The source is a young man in good health. CDR3 in amino acids: CASSSRNEKTASTDTQYF. In nucleotides, the CDR3 is TGTGCCAGTAGTTCCCGCAATGAAAAGACAGCCAGCACAGATACGCAGTATTTT.